The 26 T cell receptor beta chains reported below all come from one sample, sequenced in a study of human T cells and chemical hapten exposure. TCRdb ran MiXCR on the 5' RACE reads and lists one entry per CDR3 protein. The sample gives 110,000 to 150,000 distinct CDR3 sequences, around 4% of which show up once; over 1.3% is in the top ten. Unfractionated whole blood served as the source for total RNA extraction. The source is a female donor in good health.

The sample holds many counts of this clonotype. J is TRBJ2-7 and V is TRBV5-4; D is undetermined. The V gene's germline CDR1 is SGHNT and CDR2 YYREEE (reference sequence). The CDR3 covers 16 residues. V was shortened by 0 bases and J by 7 bases, with 20 bases between the two germline ends. CDR3 loop: CASSLGGWQAPGEQYF. The CDR3 DNA reads as TGTGCCAGCAGCTTGGGGGGATGGCAGGCCCCTGGGGAGCAGTACTTC. Based on the CDR3 plus reference TRBV5-4 and TRBJ2-7, the full variable domain is ETGVTQSPTHLIKTRGQQVTLRCSSQSGHNTVSWYQQALGQGPQFIFQYYREEENGRGNFPPRFSGLQFPNYSSELNVNALELDDSALYLCASSLGGWQAPGEQYFGPGTRLTVT.

This clonotype was detected ten times or more. The chain is built from TRBV29-1 and TRBJ2-5, with a tentative D call TRBD2 (6 bases). V gave up 8 bases and J gave up 5 bases, with 15 bases separating them. The CDR3 runs to 12 residues. The germline V gene has CDR1 SQVTM and CDR2 ANQGSEA. CDR3 coding DNA: TGCAGCACCCTGCCCCGGGGGGAGACCCAGTACTTC. Residues: CSTLPRGETQYF.

This clonotype was observed many times. The V call is TRBV20-1, the J call TRBJ1-4; D ambiguous. CDR1 is DFQATT and CDR2 is SNEGSKA in the germline V gene (reference sequence). This CDR3 comprises 14 residues. Trimming pared 2 bases from V and 3 bases from J, leaving 10 bases between. Here the CDR3 DNA reads TGCAGTGCTAGACACCGATATTCTAATGAAAAACTGTTTTTT. It encodes CSARHRYSNEKLFF.

This clonotype was seen at least ten times. J is TRBJ1-1 and V is TRBV2; the D is unclear. CDR3 length equals 13 residues. The ends were cut back, 8 bases at V and 4 bases at J, with 14 bases in the middle. Germline V gene sequence: CDR1 SNHLY, CDR2 FYNNEI. The CDR3 DNA follows: TGTGCCAGCGATGCGTGGAGGACCACTGAAGCTTTCTTT. Protein sequence: CASDAWRTTEAFF.

This clonotype has a count of ten or more. CDR3 region: CASSLGTGGRAFF. The CDR3 DNA reads as TGTGCCAGCAGTTTAGGGACAGGAGGGCGAGCTTTCTTT. This chain connects TRBV27 to TRBJ1-1, with 8 bases lining up with TRBD1. V gave up 2 bases and J gave up 10 bases; unmatched junction bases: 6. Germline lookup yields CDR1 MNHEY and CDR2 SMNVEV (reference sequence). There are 13 residues in the CDR3.

CDR3 region: CASSLRVDGYTF. The CDR3 coding sequence is TGTGCCAGTAGTCTCCGGGTGGATGGCTACACCTTC. This rearrangement joins TRBV19 to TRBJ1-2; no definite D call. Germline values: CDR1 LNHDA, CDR2 SQIVND (reference sequence). The CDR3 is made up of 12 amino acids. Trimming cost V 5 bases and J 6 bases, with 10 bases left between them.

This clonotype was observed many times. The gene calls are TRBV28 and TRBJ2-3; 12 bases are shared with TRBD2. This CDR3 spans 16 amino acids. Germline V gene lookup returns CDR1 MDHEN and CDR2 SYDVKM. The junction had 6 bases not matched to a gene; V was cut back by 6 bases and J by 2 bases. CDR3 bases: TGTGCCAGCAGGCGAGGACTAGCGGGGATCACAGATACGCAGTATTTT. It yields the protein CASRRGLAGITDTQYF.

This clonotype has just a few counts. The chain joins TRBV6-2 or TRBV6-3 to TRBJ2-5; 8 nucleotides line up with TRBD2. CDR1 and CDR2 (germline): MNHEY, SVGEGT. The CDR3 spans 16 residues. Trimming at V came to 8 bases and at J to 2 bases, leaving 13 bases not matched to a gene. CDR3 protein: CASGLTQRGPQETQYF. Written as DNA, the CDR3 is TGTGCCAGCGGTCTGACCCAGCGGGGGCCTCAAGAGACCCAGTACTTC.

This clonotype was seen more than once but under ten times. V and J are TRBV4-3 and TRBJ2-1; D may match TRBD1 or TRBD2 (5 bases each). V was cut by 0 bases and J by 11 bases, with 17 bases left in between. CDR1 LGHNA and CDR2 YSLEER come from the germline V gene. This CDR3 is built from 15 residues. CDR3 sequence: CASSQDWGLESKQFF. CDR3 DNA sequence: TGCGCCAGCAGCCAAGACTGGGGGTTAGAAAGTAAGCAGTTCTTC.

The chain is built from TRBV28 and TRBJ1-6; perhaps TRBD1 as D (6 bases). There are 15 residues in the CDR3. V shed 1 base and J shed 6 bases, with 10 bases lying between them. Germline values: CDR1 MDHEN, CDR2 SYDVKM. In DNA form, the CDR3 reads TGTGCCAGCAGTTTATTATCAGGGGCTAATTCACCCCTCCACTTT. It translates to CASSLLSGANSPLHF.

This clonotype was recorded at least ten times. The V and J genes are TRBV28 and TRBJ1-4; D ambiguous. The CDR3 loop spans 16 amino acids. Trimming took off 2 bases at V and 0 bases at J, with 10 bases between the two ends. In germline, CDR1 is MDHEN, CDR2 SYDVKM. The CDR3 DNA reads as TGTGCCAGCAGTTTAGTGGGCCCTGCAACTAATGAAAAACTGTTTTTT. Its translation is CASSLVGPATNEKLFF.

Many counts were recorded for this clonotype. This sequence joins TRBV29-1 and TRBJ2-2; 13 bases fit TRBD2. The CDR3 loop spans 15 amino acids. The germline CDR1 and CDR2 sequences are SQVTM and ANQGSEA. Unmatched junction bases numbered 8, after V lost 7 bases and J lost 6 bases. The CDR3 here is CSGTSGGAGAGELFF. CDR3 sequence (DNA): TGCAGCGGAACTAGCGGGGGGGCCGGGGCCGGGGAGCTGTTTTTT.

CDR3 region: CASSTWTGGGSPLHF. The DNA for the CDR3 is TGTGCCAGCAGCACGTGGACAGGGGGTGGTTCACCCCTCCACTTT. J is TRBJ1-6 and V is TRBV7-9; 10 nucleotides align to TRBD1. With V trimmed by 5 bases and J by 9 bases, 7 bases remained unmatched. This CDR3 is built from 15 residues. The germline V gene encodes CDR1 SEHNR and CDR2 FQNEAQ (reference sequence).

In this sample, this clonotype turned up many times. V and J are TRBV4-3 and TRBJ2-7; either TRBD1 or TRBD2 may supply D (5 bases each). Germline V gene sequence: CDR1 LGHNA, CDR2 YSLEER. V gave up 0 bases and J gave up 2 bases, with 20 bases separating them. The CDR3 covers 18 residues. The CDR3 sequence is CASSQDIIRDGPAYEQYF. CDR3 sequence (DNA): TGCGCCAGCAGCCAAGATATTATCAGGGACGGTCCAGCCTACGAGCAGTACTTC.

This clonotype was seen a few times. The chain employs TRBV20-1 and TRBJ2-5, with D unclear. CDR1 is DFQATT and CDR2 is SNEGSKA in the germline V gene (reference sequence). Trimming removed 1 base from V and 6 bases from J, with 12 bases in between. The CDR3 is 13 residues long. CDR3 amino acids: CSARGLVMKTQYF. DNA for the CDR3: TGCAGTGCTAGAGGGCTAGTCATGAAGACCCAGTACTTC.

This clonotype turned up a few times. The rearrangement joins TRBV2 to TRBJ2-1; D gene uncertain. The CDR3 contains 12 residues. V lost 1 base and J lost 3, with 1 base in between. Germline CDR1 SNHLY, CDR2 FYNNEI. The CDR3 nucleotides are TGTGCCAGCAGTGAAGACTACAATGAGCAGTTCTTC. Protein sequence: CASSEDYNEQFF.

This clonotype was counted ten times or more. The junction departs from the called germline gene at one end, perhaps through a read error. CDR3: CASSPTGGNVLTF. CDR3 nucleotides: TGCGCCAGCAGCCCGACAGGGGGCAACGTCCTGACTTTC. V gene TRBV5-1 combines with J gene TRBJ2-6; 9 bases agree with TRBD1. Looked up from germline, CDR1 is SGHRS and CDR2 is YFSETQ. CDR3 size: 13 residues.

This clonotype was seen repeatedly, ten times or more. The V and J genes are TRBV4-3 and TRBJ2-1, with 8 bases lining up with TRBD1. Trimming took 1 base from V and 7 from J; bases not matched to a gene: 21. The CDR3 consists of 20 residues. Germline CDR1 is LGHNA and CDR2 is YSLEER. The CDR3 DNA follows: TGCGCCAGCAGCCAAGGGGGCAGGGGGCGTGCAAGCCACAGGGTTAATGAGCAGTTCTTC. It specifies CASSQGGRGRASHRVNEQFF.

This clonotype has a count of ten or more. This chain joins TRBV7-2 and TRBJ1-2; no firm D call. This CDR3 is built from 17 residues. V was shortened by 3 bases and J by 0 bases, with 17 bases between the two germline ends. The germline CDR1 and CDR2 sequences are SGHTA and FQGNSA. The CDR3 is CASSLTPSLQTNYGYTF. In DNA, the CDR3 is TGTGCCAGCAGCTTGACACCCTCCCTCCAAACTAACTATGGCTACACCTTC.

This clonotype was counted ten times or more. The V call is TRBV7-3, the J call TRBJ2-5; 7 bases fit TRBD1. The germline CDR1 and CDR2 sequences are SGHTA and FQGTGA. V lost 4 bases to trimming and J lost 5 bases; unmatched junction nucleotides: 1. The length of the CDR3 is 12 residues. DNA for the CDR3: TGTGCCAGCAGCTCAGGGGGTGAGACCCAGTACTTC. This sequence encodes CASSSGGETQYF.

This clonotype came up many times. The chain links TRBV7-8 to TRBJ1-1; the D gene is possibly TRBD1 (5 bases). The CDR3 has 13 residues. The V gene lost 5 bases and the J gene lost 3 bases, with 10 bases spanning the gap. The germline CDR1 and CDR2 sequences are SGHVS and FQNEAQ. The CDR3 here is CASSRWGDTEAFF. CDR3 coding DNA: TGTGCCAGCAGCCGATGGGGGGACACTGAAGCTTTCTTT.

This clonotype came up many times. The chain carries TRBV7-2 and TRBJ1-5; 7 bases match TRBD1. This CDR3 spans 15 amino acids. The V and J ends lost 2 bases and 5 bases, in that order; junction bases with no gene match: 6. CDR1 SGHTA and CDR2 FQGNSA come from the germline V gene. CDR3 in amino acids: CASSLSTGVYQPQHF. The CDR3 DNA reads TGTGCCAGCAGCTTATCCACAGGGGTGTATCAGCCCCAGCATTTT.

There are a few counts of this clonotype. The gene calls are TRBV7-9 and TRBJ2-5, with TRBD2 identical over 7 bases. The germline V gene encodes CDR1 SEHNR and CDR2 FQNEAQ (reference sequence). V lost 3 bases and J lost 1; bases outside the gene matches: 2. The CDR3 is 14 residues long. CDR3: CASSFSSGQETQYF. In DNA form, the CDR3 reads TGTGCCAGCAGCTTCTCTAGCGGCCAAGAGACCCAGTACTTC.

This clonotype was seen many times. The chain recombines TRBV25-1 with TRBJ1-1, with D hard to call. The CDR3 contains 12 residues. Trimming removed 6 bases from V and 3 bases from J, with 8 bases in between. Germline CDR1 reads MGHDK; CDR2 reads SYGVNS. CDR3 in amino acids: CASRQTYTEAFF. Here the CDR3 DNA reads TGTGCCAGCAGGCAGACTTACACTGAAGCTTTCTTT.

This clonotype was counted only a few times. This chain uses TRBV4-1 with TRBJ2-3; no definite D call. Germline V gene lookup returns CDR1 MGHRA and CDR2 YSYEKL. V was clipped by 3 bases and J by 7 bases, with 11 bases between them. This CDR3 has 13 residues. The CDR3 nucleotides read TGCGCCAGCAGCCAGTCCCTTCTAAATACGCAGTATTTT. This encodes CASSQSLLNTQYF.

This clonotype was counted ten times or more. The chain employs TRBV7-2 and TRBJ1-2; D ambiguous. The CDR3 is made up of 14 amino acids. Germline CDR1 and CDR2: SGHTA and FQGNSA. Trimming stripped 3 bases from V and 1 base from J, with 9 bases between. The CDR3 DNA is TGTGCCAGCAGCTTCTCCTCTTTTAACTATGGCTACACCTTC. It encodes CASSFSSFNYGYTF.